The 21 T cell receptor beta chains reported below all come from one sample, sequenced in a study of T cell repertoires in cytomegalovirus infection (dated by TCRdb to the late 2010s). The sequencing machine was an Illumina HiSeq 1500. The public reads were reprocessed in TCRdb via fastp at Q25 and MiXCR, keeping in-frame beta chains. Rows are unified per CDR3 protein, each entry keeping the most common DNA and genes. The sample records fewer than 550,000 distinct CDR3 sequences, 15% to 20% of which are singletons. The top ten hold 20% to 30% of the sample. Sequenced: CD8+ T cells from PBMCs. All receptors come from a human donor in good health (CMV status not recorded). Some clones in this sample may be carry-over from other donors' samples.

As for this clonotype: A much larger clone differs by one base, so this may be a read error. The CDR3 here is CANIGGMNTEAFF. CDR3 nucleotides: TGTGCCAACATCGGGGGGATGAACACTGAAGCTTTCTTT. The chain recombines TRBV7-4 with TRBJ1-1, with a weak D call TRBD1 (5 bases). V gave up 10 bases and J gave up 0 bases, with 12 bases separating them. The CDR3 is 13 amino acids. Germline V CDR1 and CDR2: SGHVT, SQSDAQ.

A note on this clonotype: Its ends do not fully match the called genes, so a read error is possible. The gene calls are TRBV7-7 and TRBJ2-3, with D possibly being TRBD1 (6 bases). Per germline, CDR1 SSHAT and CDR2 FNYEAQ (reference sequence). The CDR3 runs 15 residues. This CDR3 is CASSLEPGDTDTQYF. CDR3 sequence (DNA): TGTGCTAGCAGCTTAGAACCAGGGGACACAGATACGCAGTATTTT. Complete variable domain (other parts from reference TRBV7-7 and TRBJ2-3): GAGVSQSPRYKVTKRGQDVTLRCDPISSHATLYWYQQALGQGPEFLTYFNYEAQPDKSGLPSDRFSAERPEGSISTLTIQRTEQRDSAMYRCASSLEPGDTDTQYFGPGTRLTVL.

This clonotype was detected many times. J is TRBJ2-5 and V is TRBV7-7, with 7 positions matching TRBD1. CDR1 SSHAT and CDR2 FNYEAQ come from the germline V gene (reference sequence). There are 13 residues in the CDR3. Trimming at V came to 8 bases and at J to 5 bases, leaving 8 bases not matched to a gene. DNA of the CDR3: TGTGCCAGCCAAAACGGCAGGGGGGAGACCCAGTACTTC. The encoded protein is CASQNGRGETQYF.

This clonotype was seen only a few times. This chain links TRBV4-2 with TRBJ2-7, with 8 bases fitting TRBD2. The J segment lost 2 bases and the V segment lost 1 base, leaving 1 base of the junction unmatched. CDR1 LGHNA and CDR2 YNFKEQ come from the germline V gene. This CDR3 is built from 14 residues. This chain's CDR3 is CASSQARGAYEQYF. CDR3 nucleotides: TGTGCCAGCAGCCAAGCGCGGGGGGCCTACGAGCAGTACTTC.

This clonotype was found a few times. The chain uses TRBV5-4 and TRBJ1-2; D unresolved. V lost 0 bases and J 2 bases, leaving 14 bases between the germline ends. There are 16 residues in the CDR3. Germline V CDR1 and CDR2: SGHNT, YYREEE (reference sequence). Here the CDR3 reads CASSLDRAGENYGYTF. DNA of the CDR3: TGTGCCAGCAGCTTGGATAGGGCAGGAGAAAACTATGGCTACACCTTC.

The chain couples TRBV2 to TRBJ1-2, with D maybe TRBD1 (6 bases). CDR1 is SNHLY and CDR2 is FYNNEI in the germline V gene. Trimming shortened V by 5 bases and J by 3 bases, and 13 bases separated the two germline ends. This CDR3 has 14 amino acids. The CDR3 spells CASSPLRQDYGYTF. The CDR3 coding sequence is TGTGCCAGCAGTCCCCTTCGACAGGACTATGGCTACACCTTC.

This chain joins TRBV9 and TRBJ1-3, with TRBD1 identical over 8 bases. V dropped 0 bases and J dropped 5; count of bases not matched to a gene: 4. CDR1 SGDLS and CDR2 YYNGEE come from the germline V gene. The CDR3 runs 15 residues. The CDR3 protein is CASSVAGRGRNTIYF. The DNA for the CDR3 is TGTGCCAGCAGCGTAGCTGGCAGGGGGCGAAACACCATATATTTT. Using reference TRBV9 and TRBJ1-3 for the parts outside the CDR3, the full variable domain is DSGVTQTPKHLITATGQRVTLRCSPRSGDLSVYWYQQSLDQGLQFLIQYYNGEERAKGNILERFSAQQFPDLHSELNLSSLELGDSALYFCASSVAGRGRNTIYFGEGSWLTVV.

This clonotype was picked up many times. V is TRBV10-3 and J is TRBJ2-7; 10 nucleotides agree with TRBD1. CDR3 size: 18 residues. J was trimmed by 9 bases and V by 2 bases; bases with no gene match: 19. Germline CDR1 is ENHRY and CDR2 is SYGVKD. CDR3 DNA sequence: TGTGCCATCAGTGAGGCACGGGAAGGGACAGGGGCCCCGGAGAGGCAGTACTTC. It yields the protein CAISEAREGTGAPERQYF.

The CDR3 reads CASSSTGAPDGYTF. CDR3 coding DNA: TGCGCCAGCAGCTCAACAGGGGCGCCGGATGGCTACACCTTC. The rearrangement joins TRBV5-1 to TRBJ1-2, with 7 bases aligning to TRBD1. Trimming took 3 bases from V and 6 from J; bases not matched to a gene: 8. Germline assignment: CDR1 SGHRS and CDR2 YFSETQ. The CDR3 extends over 14 amino acids.

This clonotype was observed a few times. CDR3 sequence (DNA): TGCGCCAGCAGCCAAGAGAGGGACAGGGGGCCGGATTCACCCCTCCACTTT. Amino acid sequence: CASSQERDRGPDSPLHF. This sequence joins TRBV4-1 and TRBJ1-6, with 12 positions matching TRBD1. The CDR3 length is 17 residues. V lost 0 bases, J lost 8 bases, and 5 bases stayed unmatched. Germline V CDR1 and CDR2: MGHRA, YSYEKL.

Concerning this clonotype itself: Because the CDR3 is missing its conserved closing phenylalanine or tryptophan, this is likely a read error. The rearrangement uses TRBV12-3 or TRBV12-4 and TRBJ2-1; D uncertain. Trimming left V 3 bases short and J 6 bases short, with 15 bases between. This CDR3 comprises 15 residues. The CDR3 DNA reads as TGTGCCAGCAGTTTGTGGGCCCCTGGAGCCAATGAGCAGTTCTTA. Translating gives CASSLWAPGANEQFL.

The rearrangement uses TRBV6-6 and TRBJ1-1; weak D call: TRBD1 (5 bases). The CDR3 has 15 amino acids. Germline V CDR1 and CDR2: MNHNY, SVGAGI (reference sequence). V lost 1 base and J 5 bases, leaving 14 bases between the germline ends. The CDR3 here is CASSYFQGRGTEAFF. CDR3 bases: TGTGCCAGCAGTTACTTTCAGGGAAGAGGAACTGAAGCTTTCTTT.

The V and J genes are TRBV29-1 and TRBJ2-7, with 12 bases identical to TRBD2. The germline CDR1 and CDR2 sequences are SQVTM and ANQGSEA. The junction had 5 bases not matched to a gene; V was cut back by 6 bases and J by 2 bases. The CDR3 has 14 residues. This CDR3 is CSVHGLAGTYEQYF. CDR3 coding DNA: TGCAGCGTCCATGGACTAGCGGGGACCTACGAGCAGTACTTC.

Many counts were recorded for this clonotype. The J gene is TRBJ1-1, the V gene TRBV12-3 or TRBV12-4; TRBD1 might be the D (6 bases). With 5 bases removed from V and 1 base from J, the gap between germline ends came to 8 bases. The CDR3 length is 13 residues. CDR3 loop: CASSVDRNTEAFF. In DNA, the CDR3 is TGTGCCAGCAGTGTGGACAGGAACACTGAAGCTTTCTTT.

This clonotype occurred a few times. One junction end disagrees with the germline gene, perhaps due to a read error. The chain joins TRBV5-4 to TRBJ1-4, with D unclear. CDR1 and CDR2 (germline): SGHNT, YYREEE (reference sequence). This CDR3 has 13 amino acids. Written as DNA, the CDR3 is TGTGCCAGCAGTTTGGGTTTGGGGGAAAAACTGTTTTTT. The encoded protein is CASSLGLGEKLFF.

This clonotype was found many times. The chain links TRBV4-1 to TRBJ1-5, with 11 bases fitting TRBD1. CDR1 is MGHRA and CDR2 is YSYEKL in the germline V gene. The V segment lost 1 base and the J segment 3 bases; nucleotides outside the gene matches: 5. CDR3 length: 17 amino acids. The CDR3 loop is CASSQVGTGGSNQPQHF. CDR3 coding DNA: TGCGCCAGCAGCCAAGTAGGGACAGGGGGATCCAATCAGCCCCAGCATTTT.

The rearrangement uses TRBV19 and TRBJ1-2; D uncertain. Trimming removed 9 bases at V and 9 bases at J, with 26 bases between. CDR3 length equals 15 residues. The germline gives CDR1 LNHDA, CDR2 SQIVND (reference sequence). The CDR3 nucleotides are TGTGCCAGCCGAGATACCGATGAGCGCAATAGGCGCTACACCTTC. Its translation is CASRDTDERNRRYTF.

The CDR3 DNA sequence: TGTGCCAGTAGGGCATTAGGACAGCGTTTATTTAGCAATCAGCCCCAGCATTTT. Translating it yields CASRALGQRLFSNQPQHF. This chain joins TRBV19 and TRBJ1-5; possibly TRBD1 for D (6 bases). The germline gives CDR1 LNHDA, CDR2 SQIVND (reference sequence). With 6 bases removed from V and 0 bases from J, the gap between germline ends came to 21 bases. The CDR3 loop spans 18 amino acids.

This sequence joins TRBV12-3 or TRBV12-4 and TRBJ2-1; 8 positions agree with TRBD1. The trim removed 5 bases at V and 13 bases at J, leaving 19 bases unmatched. CDR3 length equals 16 residues. The CDR3 coding sequence is TGTGCCAGCAGTGATACCCGGACAGGGTCTATCGATTTTCAGTTCTTC. Translation: CASSDTRTGSIDFQFF.

This clonotype came up many times. The rearrangement links TRBV27 to TRBJ2-7, with TRBD2 as a possible D gene (5 bases). Germline V gene data show CDR1 as MNHEY and CDR2 as SMNVEV (reference sequence). The CDR3 is 16 residues long. V lost 6 bases, J lost 6 bases, and 24 bases lay in between. CDR3 sequence: CASRPEGFISMFEQYF. CDR3 in DNA: TGTGCCAGCAGACCAGAGGGATTTATTAGTATGTTCGAGCAGTACTTC.

This clonotype was detected ten times or more. This chain joins TRBV12-3 or TRBV12-4 and TRBJ1-1; D is undetermined. This CDR3 is 12 amino acids long. V was pared by 4 bases and J by 7 bases, with 10 bases between. This chain's CDR3 is CASSSLGGEAFF. The CDR3 DNA sequence: TGTGCCAGCAGTTCCCTGGGAGGTGAAGCTTTCTTT.